This T cell receptor beta chain was sequenced for a study of regulatory T cells in long-lasting Graves disease. Arm-PCR of CDR3 regions and iRepertoire HTBI primers were used to build TCR beta libraries. TCRdb fed the multiplex PCR reads into MiXCR, producing one record per CDR3 protein. The data show 600,000 to 650,000 distinct CDR3 sequences, under 20% seen once. Remarks on this clonotype: The germline gene is not matched at one end of the junction; a read error may be the cause.

Time point indicated: newly diagnosed GD, antithyroid drugs for less than 3 months. From PBMCs, RNA was extracted and then used to make the TCR library. The germline CDR1 and CDR2 sequences are LGHDT and YNNKEL (reference sequence). This CDR3 spans 8 amino acids. This same sample was also part of a study on T cells in Graves' hyperthyroidism and ophthalmopathy. As that report states: The model anticipated ophthalmopathy a median approximately six months pre-onset.

This specimen consisted of peripheral blood mononuclear cells (PBMCs), obtained at new diagnosis, from a patient treated with antithyroid drugs. The receptor comes from a woman in her twenties or thirties with Graves disease. The V call is TRBV3-1, the J call TRBJ2-5, with D hard to call. In nucleotides, the CDR3 is TGTGCCAGCAGCCACCCAGGCTTC. Translated: CASSHPGF.